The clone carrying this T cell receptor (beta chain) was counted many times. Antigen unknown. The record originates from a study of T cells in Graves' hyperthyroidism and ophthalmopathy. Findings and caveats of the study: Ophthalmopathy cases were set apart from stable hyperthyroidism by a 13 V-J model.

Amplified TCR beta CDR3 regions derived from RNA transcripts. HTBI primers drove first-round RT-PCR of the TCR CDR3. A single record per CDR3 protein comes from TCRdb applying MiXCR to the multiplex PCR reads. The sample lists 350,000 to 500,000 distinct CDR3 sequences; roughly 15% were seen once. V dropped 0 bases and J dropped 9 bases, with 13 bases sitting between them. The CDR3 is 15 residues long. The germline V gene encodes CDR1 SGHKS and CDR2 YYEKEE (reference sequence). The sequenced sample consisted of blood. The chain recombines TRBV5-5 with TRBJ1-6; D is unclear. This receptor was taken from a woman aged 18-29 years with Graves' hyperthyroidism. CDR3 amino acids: CASSLVQLKTSPLHF. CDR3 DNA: TGTGCCAGCAGCTTGGTACAGCTTAAGACTTCACCCCTCCACTTT.